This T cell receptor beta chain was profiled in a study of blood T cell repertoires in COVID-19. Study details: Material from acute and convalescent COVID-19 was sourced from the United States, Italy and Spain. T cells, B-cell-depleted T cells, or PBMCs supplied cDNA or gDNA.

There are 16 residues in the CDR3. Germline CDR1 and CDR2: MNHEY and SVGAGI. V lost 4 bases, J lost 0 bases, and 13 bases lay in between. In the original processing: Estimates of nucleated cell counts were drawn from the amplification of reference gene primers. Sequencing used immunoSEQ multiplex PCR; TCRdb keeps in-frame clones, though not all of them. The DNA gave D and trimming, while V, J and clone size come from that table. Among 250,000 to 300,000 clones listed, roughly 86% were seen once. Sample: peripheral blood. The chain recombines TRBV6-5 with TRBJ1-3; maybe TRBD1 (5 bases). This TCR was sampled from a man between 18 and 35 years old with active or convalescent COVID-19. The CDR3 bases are TGTGCCAGCAGTTCCTGGACAAGAAGCTCTGGAAACACCATATATTTT. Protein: CASSSWTRSSGNTIYF.